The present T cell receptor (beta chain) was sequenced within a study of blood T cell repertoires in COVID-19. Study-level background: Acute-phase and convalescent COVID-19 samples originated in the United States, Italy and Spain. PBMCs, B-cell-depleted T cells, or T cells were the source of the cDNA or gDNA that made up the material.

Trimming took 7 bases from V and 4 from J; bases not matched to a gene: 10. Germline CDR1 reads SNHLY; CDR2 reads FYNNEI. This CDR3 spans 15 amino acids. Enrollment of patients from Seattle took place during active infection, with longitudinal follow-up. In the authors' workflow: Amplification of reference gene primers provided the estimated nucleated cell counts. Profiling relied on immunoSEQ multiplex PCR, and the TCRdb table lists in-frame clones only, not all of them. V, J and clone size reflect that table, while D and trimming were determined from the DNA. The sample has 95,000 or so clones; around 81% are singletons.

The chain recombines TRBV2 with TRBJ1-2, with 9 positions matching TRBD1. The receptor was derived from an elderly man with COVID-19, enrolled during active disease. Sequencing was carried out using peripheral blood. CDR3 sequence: CASTPEADRGYGYTF. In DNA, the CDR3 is TGTGCCAGCACCCCAGAAGCGGACAGGGGCTATGGCTACACCTTC.